Described below is a single T cell receptor (beta chain) sequence and its context. Antigen unknown. This sample is part of a study of graft-versus-host responses after intestinal transplantation. Study-wide background: Each transplant was multivisceral, liver-intestinal, or isolated intestinal. General observations from the study: Recipient-marrow GvH clones were detected, some having first appeared in ileum or blood.

Profiling relied on immunoSEQ multiplex PCR, and the TCRdb table lists in-frame clones only, not all of them. The sample lists 90,000 to 120,000 clones, roughly 87% occurring once. V lost 4 bases to trimming and J lost 8 bases; unmatched junction nucleotides: 5. The germline V gene has CDR1 SGHRS and CDR2 YFSETQ. This CDR3 is built from 14 residues. The source is a human donor who received an intestinal transplant. The chain employs TRBV5-1 and TRBJ1-6, with 8 nucleotides matching TRBD1. This specimen was unstimulated CD4+ T cells sorted from spleen or lymph node cells, taken before intestinal transplant. As DNA, the CDR3 is TGCGCCAGCAGCCCAGGGGGCTTAGATTCACCCCTCCACTTT. It encodes CASSPGGLDSPLHF.